This note documents a single T cell receptor beta chain sequence. The repertoire was sequenced with immunoSEQ multiplex PCR; TCRdb's copy has only in-frame clones and lacks some. The sample holds 110,000 to 150,000 clones, 75% to 90% seen once. This sample is part of a study of cytomegalovirus exposure and HLA in healthy donors. The CDR3 runs 14 residues. Germline V lookup: CDR1 MNHEY, CDR2 SVGAGI. The V end lost 6 bases, the J end lost 0 bases, and 9 bases lay between the germline ends. The sequence was collected from a woman younger than 45 in good health and CMV-seropositive. The chain links TRBV6-5 to TRBJ1-3; D remains ambiguous. Sample: PBMCs. CDR3 sequence (DNA): TGTGCCAGCAGCCAACACCACTCTGGAAACACCATATATTTT. Translating gives CASSQHHSGNTIYF.